This T cell receptor (beta chain) was observed in a study of PD-1 blockade in classical Hodgkin lymphoma. Comment on this clone: Its antigen remains unknown.

Every patient had relapsed following autologous stem cell transplantation, and cohorts differed in brentuximab vedotin exposure. Looked up from germline, CDR1 is SGHAT and CDR2 is FQDESV (reference sequence). V lost 5 bases and J lost 4, with 12 bases in between. CDR3 length: 13 amino acids. Points from the study as a whole: A significant rise in TCR diversity was seen by C4D1 for CD4+ cells but not for CD8+ cells.

Sequencing used immunoSEQ multiplex PCR; TCRdb keeps in-frame clones, though not all of them. The sample contains tens of thousands of clones, about three quarters of which appear only once. Sequenced here: peripheral blood mononuclear cells (PBMCs), sampled at baseline. The chain combines TRBV11-1 with TRBJ2-7, with D maybe TRBD2 (5 bases). The sequence came from a human donor with classical Hodgkin lymphoma. The CDR3 coding sequence is TGTGCCAGCAGCCTGGGAGCCTCTTACGAGCAGTACTTC. Its protein is CASSLGASYEQYF.